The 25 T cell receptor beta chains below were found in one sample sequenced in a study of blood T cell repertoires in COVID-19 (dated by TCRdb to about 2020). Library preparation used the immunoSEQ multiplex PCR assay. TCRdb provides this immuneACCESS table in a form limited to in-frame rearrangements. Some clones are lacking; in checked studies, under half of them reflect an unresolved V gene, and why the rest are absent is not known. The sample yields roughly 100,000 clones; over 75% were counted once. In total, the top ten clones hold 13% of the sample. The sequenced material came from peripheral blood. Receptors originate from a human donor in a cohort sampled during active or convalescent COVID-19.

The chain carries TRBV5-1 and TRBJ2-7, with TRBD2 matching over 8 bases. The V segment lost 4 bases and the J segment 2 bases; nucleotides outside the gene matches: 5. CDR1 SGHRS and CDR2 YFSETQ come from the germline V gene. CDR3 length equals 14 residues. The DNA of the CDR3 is TGCGCCAGCAGCCCCCTGCGGGGGGCCTACGAGCAGTACTTC. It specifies CASSPLRGAYEQYF.

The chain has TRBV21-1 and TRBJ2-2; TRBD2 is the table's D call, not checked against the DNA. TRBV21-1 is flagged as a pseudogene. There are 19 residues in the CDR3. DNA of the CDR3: TGTGCCAGCAGTCTTGGGATGTTACTAGCGGGGCAAAACACCGGGGAGCTGTTTTTT. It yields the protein CASSLGMLLAGQNTGELFF.

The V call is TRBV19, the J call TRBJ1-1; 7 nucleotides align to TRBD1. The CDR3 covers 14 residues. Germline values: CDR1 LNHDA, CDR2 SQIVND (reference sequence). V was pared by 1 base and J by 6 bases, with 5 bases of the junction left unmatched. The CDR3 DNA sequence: TGTGCCAGTAGTATAGTGACAGGGCGGTCTGAAGCTTTCTTT. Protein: CASSIVTGRSEAFF.

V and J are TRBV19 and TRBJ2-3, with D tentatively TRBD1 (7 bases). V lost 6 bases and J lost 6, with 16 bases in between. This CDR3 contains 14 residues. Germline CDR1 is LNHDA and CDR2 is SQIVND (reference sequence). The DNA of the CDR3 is TGTGCCAGTAGCAGGGGGACTTGGGGGGATACGCAGTATTTT. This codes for CASSRGTWGDTQYF.

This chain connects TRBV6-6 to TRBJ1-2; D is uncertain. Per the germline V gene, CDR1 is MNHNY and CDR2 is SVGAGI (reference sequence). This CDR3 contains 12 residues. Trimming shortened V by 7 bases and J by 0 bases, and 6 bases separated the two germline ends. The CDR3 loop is CASNGPNYGYTF. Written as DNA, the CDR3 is TGTGCCAGCAATGGCCCTAACTATGGCTACACCTTC.

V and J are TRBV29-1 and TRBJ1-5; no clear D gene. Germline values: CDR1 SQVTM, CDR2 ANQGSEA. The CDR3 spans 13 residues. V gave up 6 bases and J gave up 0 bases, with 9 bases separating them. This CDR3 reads CSVGDYSNQPQHF. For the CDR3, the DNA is TGCAGCGTCGGGGATTATAGCAATCAGCCCCAGCATTTT.

CDR3 nucleotide sequence: TGCGCCAGCACCGGGACTAGTAGTATAGATACGCAGTATTTT. Translation: CASTGTSSIDTQYF. The chain combines TRBV10-2 with TRBJ2-3, with 8 bases matching TRBD2. Trimming removed 7 bases from V and 5 bases from J; junction bases left unmatched: 8. The CDR3 extends over 14 amino acids. Germline CDR1 reads WSHSY; CDR2 reads SAAADI.

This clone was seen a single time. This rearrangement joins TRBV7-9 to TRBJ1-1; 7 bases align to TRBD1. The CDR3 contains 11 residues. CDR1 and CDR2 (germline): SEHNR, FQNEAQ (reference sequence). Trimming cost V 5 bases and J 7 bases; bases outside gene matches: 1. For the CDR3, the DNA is TGTGCCAGCAGCGACAGGGATGAAGCTTTCTTT. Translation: CASSDRDEAFF.

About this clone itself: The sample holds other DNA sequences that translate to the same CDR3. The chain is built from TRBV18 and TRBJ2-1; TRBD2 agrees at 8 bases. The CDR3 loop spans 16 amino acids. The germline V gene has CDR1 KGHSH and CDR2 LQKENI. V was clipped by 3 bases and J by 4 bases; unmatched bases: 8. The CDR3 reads CASSPTSGGVYNEQFF. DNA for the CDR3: TGTGCCAGCTCACCCACTTCGGGGGGGGTATACAATGAGCAGTTCTTC.

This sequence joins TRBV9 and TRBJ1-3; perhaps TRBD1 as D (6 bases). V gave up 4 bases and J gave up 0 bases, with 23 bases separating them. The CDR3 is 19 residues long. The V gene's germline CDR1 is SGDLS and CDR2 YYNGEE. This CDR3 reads CASSPRRPGQMSSGNTIYF. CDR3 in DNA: TGTGCCAGCAGCCCCAGAAGGCCGGGACAAATGAGCTCTGGAAACACCATATATTTT.

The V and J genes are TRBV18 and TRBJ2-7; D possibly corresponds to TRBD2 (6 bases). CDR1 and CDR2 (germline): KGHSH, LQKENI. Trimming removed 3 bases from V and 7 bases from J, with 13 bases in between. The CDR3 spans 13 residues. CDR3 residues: CASSPGLPGEQYF. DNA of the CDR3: TGTGCCAGCTCACCGGGACTCCCAGGGGAGCAGTACTTC.

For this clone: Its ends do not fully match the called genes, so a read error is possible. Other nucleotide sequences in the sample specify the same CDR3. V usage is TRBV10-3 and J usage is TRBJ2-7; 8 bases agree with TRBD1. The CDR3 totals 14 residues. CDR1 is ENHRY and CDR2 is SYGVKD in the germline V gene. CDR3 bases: TGTGCCATCAGGGACAGGGCGAAATCCTACGAGCAGTATTTC. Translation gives CAIRDRAKSYEQYF.

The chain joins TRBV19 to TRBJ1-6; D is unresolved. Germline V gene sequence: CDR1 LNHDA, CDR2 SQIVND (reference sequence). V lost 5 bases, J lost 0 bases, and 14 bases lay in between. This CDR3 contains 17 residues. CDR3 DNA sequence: TGTGCCAGTAGTCCTGCACAAAGGAGCTCCTATAATTCACCCCTCCACTTT. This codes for CASSPAQRSSYNSPLHF.

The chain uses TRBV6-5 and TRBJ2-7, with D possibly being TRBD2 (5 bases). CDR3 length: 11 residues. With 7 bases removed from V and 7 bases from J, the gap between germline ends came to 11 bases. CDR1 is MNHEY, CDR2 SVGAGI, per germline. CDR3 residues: CASKGLGEQYF. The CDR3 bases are TGTGCCAGCAAAGGACTGGGGGAGCAGTACTTC.

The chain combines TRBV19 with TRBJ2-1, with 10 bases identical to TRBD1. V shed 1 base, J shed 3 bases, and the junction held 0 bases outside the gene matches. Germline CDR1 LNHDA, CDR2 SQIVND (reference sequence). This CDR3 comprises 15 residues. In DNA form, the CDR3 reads TGTGCCAGTAGTATAGGGACAGGGGGCTACAATGAGCAGTTCTTC. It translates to CASSIGTGGYNEQFF.

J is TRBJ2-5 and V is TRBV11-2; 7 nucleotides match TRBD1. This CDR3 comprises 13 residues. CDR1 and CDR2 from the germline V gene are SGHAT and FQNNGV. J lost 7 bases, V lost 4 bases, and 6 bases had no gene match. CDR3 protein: CASSSAGGPTQYF. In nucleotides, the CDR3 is TGTGCCAGCAGCTCTGCAGGGGGTCCGACCCAGTACTTC.

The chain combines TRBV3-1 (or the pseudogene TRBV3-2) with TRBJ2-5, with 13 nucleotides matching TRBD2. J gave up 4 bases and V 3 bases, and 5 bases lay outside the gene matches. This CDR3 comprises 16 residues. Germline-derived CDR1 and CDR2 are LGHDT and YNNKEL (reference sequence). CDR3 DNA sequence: TGTGCCAGCAGCCACGGGACTAGCGGGGTCGGAGAGACCCAGTACTTC. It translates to CASSHGTSGVGETQYF.

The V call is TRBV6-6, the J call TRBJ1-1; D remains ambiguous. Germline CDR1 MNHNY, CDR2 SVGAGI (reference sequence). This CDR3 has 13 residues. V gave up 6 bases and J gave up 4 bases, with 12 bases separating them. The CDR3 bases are TGTGCCAGCAGCCCCCCGGGAGTCACTGAAGCTTTCTTT. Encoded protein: CASSPPGVTEAFF.

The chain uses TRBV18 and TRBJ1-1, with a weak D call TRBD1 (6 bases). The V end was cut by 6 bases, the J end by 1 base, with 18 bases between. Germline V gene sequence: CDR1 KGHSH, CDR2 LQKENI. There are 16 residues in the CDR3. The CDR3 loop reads CASSPPRVGGNTEAFF. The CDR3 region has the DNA TGTGCCAGCTCTCCCCCCCGGGTAGGGGGGAACACTGAAGCTTTCTTT.

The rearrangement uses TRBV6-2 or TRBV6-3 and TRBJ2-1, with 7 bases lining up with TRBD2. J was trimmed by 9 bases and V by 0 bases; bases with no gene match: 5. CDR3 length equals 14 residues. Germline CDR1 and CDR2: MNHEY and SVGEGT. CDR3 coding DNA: TGTGCCAGCAGTTACTCGGGGGGGGTCTCTGAGCAGTTCTTC. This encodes CASSYSGGVSEQFF.

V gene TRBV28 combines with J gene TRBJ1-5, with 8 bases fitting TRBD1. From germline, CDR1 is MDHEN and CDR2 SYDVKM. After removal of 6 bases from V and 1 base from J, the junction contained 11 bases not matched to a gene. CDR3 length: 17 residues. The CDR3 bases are TGTGCCAGCAGACCAGGGGGCGTCGGTTCCAGCAATCAGCCCCAGCATTTT. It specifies CASRPGGVGSSNQPQHF. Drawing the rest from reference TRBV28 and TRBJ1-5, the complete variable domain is DVKVTQSSRYLVKRTGEKVFLECVQDMDHENMFWYRQDPGLGLRLIYFSYDVKMKEKGDIPEGYSVSREKKERFSLILESASTNQTSMYLCASRPGGVGSSNQPQHFGDGTRLSIL.

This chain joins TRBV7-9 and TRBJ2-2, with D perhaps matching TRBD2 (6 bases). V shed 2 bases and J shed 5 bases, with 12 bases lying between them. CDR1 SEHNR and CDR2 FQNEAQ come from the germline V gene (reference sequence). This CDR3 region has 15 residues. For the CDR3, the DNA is TGTGCCAGCAGCTTATTGCGGGGTGGAACCGGGGAGCTGTTTTTT. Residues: CASSLLRGGTGELFF.

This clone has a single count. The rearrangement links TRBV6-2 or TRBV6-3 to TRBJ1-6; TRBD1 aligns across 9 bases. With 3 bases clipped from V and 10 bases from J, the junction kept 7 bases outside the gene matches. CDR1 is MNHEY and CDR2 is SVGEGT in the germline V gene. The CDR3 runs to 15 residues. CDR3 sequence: CASSYEGQGFSPLHF. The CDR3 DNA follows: TGTGCCAGCAGTTATGAGGGACAGGGTTTCTCACCCCTCCACTTT.

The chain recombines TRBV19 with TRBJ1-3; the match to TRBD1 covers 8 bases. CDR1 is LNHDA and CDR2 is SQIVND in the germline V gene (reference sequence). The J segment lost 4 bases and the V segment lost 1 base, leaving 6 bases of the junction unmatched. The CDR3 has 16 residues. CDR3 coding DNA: TGTGCCAGTAGTATAGCCAGGGGGCGACGAGGAAACACCATATATTTT. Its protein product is CASSIARGRRGNTIYF.

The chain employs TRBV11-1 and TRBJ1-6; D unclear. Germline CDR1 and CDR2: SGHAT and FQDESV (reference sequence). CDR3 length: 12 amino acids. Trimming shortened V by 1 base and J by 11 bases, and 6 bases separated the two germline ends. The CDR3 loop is CASSLGLPPLHF. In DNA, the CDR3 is TGTGCCAGCAGCTTAGGTCTCCCACCCCTCCACTTT.